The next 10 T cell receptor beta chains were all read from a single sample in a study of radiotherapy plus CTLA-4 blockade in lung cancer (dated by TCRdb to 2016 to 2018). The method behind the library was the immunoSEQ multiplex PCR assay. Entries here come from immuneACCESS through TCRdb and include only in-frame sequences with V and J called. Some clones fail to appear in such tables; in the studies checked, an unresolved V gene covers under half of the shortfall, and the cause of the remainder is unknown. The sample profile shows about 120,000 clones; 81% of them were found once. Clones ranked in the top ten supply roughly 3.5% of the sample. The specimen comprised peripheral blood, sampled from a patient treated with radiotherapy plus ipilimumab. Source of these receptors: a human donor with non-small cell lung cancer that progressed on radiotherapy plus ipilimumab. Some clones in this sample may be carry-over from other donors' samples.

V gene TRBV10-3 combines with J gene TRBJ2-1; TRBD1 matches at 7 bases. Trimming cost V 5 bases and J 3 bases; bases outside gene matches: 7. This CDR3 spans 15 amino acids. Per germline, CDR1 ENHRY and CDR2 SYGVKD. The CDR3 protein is CAISTIRDSYNEQFF. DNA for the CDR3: TGTGCCATCAGTACGATAAGGGACAGCTACAATGAGCAGTTCTTC.

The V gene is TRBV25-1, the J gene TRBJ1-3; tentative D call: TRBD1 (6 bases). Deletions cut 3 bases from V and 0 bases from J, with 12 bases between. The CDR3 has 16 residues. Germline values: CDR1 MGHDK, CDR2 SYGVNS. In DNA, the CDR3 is TGTGCCAGCAGTGATTCGGGACAAGACTCTGGAAACACCATATATTTT. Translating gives CASSDSGQDSGNTIYF.

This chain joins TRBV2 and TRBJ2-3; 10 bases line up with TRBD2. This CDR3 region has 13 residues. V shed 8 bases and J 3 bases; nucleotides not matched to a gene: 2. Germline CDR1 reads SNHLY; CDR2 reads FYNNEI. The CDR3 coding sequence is TGTGCCAGCGGAGCGGGGGGGACAGATACGCAGTATTTT. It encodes CASGAGGTDTQYF.

Written as DNA, the CDR3 is TGCGCCAGCAGCGAAGGGGGCTCAACTAATGAAAAACTGTTTTTT. Translation: CASSEGGSTNEKLFF. This rearrangement joins TRBV5-1 to TRBJ1-4, with TRBD1 matching over 7 bases. Germline V gene sequence: CDR1 SGHRS, CDR2 YFSETQ. After removal of 4 bases from V and 0 bases from J, the junction contained 3 bases not matched to a gene. CDR3 length equals 15 residues.

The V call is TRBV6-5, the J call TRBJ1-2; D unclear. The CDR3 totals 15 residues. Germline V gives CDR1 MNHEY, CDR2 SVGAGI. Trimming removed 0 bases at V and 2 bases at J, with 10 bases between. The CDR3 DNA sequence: TGTGCCAGCAGTTACTCGATCCTCTTAAACTATGGCTACACCTTC. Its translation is CASSYSILLNYGYTF.

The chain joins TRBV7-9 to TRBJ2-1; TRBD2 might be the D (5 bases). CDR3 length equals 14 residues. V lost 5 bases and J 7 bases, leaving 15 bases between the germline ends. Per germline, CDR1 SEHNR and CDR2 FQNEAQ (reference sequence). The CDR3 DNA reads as TGTGCCAGCAGCGACCGGGGTTCGGTAAATGAGCAGTTCTTC. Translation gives CASSDRGSVNEQFF.

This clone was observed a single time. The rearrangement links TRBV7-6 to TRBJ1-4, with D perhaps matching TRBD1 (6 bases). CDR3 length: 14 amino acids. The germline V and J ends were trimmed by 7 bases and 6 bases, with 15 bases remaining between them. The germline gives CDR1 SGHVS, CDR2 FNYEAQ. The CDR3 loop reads CASKRTAGDEKLFF. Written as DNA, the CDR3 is TGTGCCAGCAAGCGGACGGCAGGGGATGAAAAACTGTTTTTT.

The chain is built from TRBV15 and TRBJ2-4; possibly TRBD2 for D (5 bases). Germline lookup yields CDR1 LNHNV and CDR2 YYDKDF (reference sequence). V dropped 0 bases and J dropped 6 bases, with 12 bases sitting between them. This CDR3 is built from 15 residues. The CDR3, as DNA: TGTGCCACCAGCAGAGAGGAGGCAGAGGCAAACATTCAGTACTTC. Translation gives CATSREEAEANIQYF.

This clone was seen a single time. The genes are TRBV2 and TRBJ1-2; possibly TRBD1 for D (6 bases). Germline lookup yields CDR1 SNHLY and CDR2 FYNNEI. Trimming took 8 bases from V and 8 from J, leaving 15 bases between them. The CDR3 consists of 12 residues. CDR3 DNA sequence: TGTGCCAGCCGGGGCAGGGGAGAGGGCTACACCTTC. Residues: CASRGRGEGYTF.

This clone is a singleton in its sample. The CDR3 is CSVVVSGQGYQPQHF. The CDR3 DNA follows: TGCAGCGTTGTAGTTTCGGGACAGGGCTATCAGCCCCAGCATTTT. The rearrangement joins TRBV29-1 to TRBJ1-5, with TRBD1 matching over 9 bases. This CDR3 is built from 15 residues. Germline-derived CDR1 and CDR2 are SQVTM and ANQGSEA. J gave up 5 bases and V 4 bases, and 9 bases lay outside the gene matches.